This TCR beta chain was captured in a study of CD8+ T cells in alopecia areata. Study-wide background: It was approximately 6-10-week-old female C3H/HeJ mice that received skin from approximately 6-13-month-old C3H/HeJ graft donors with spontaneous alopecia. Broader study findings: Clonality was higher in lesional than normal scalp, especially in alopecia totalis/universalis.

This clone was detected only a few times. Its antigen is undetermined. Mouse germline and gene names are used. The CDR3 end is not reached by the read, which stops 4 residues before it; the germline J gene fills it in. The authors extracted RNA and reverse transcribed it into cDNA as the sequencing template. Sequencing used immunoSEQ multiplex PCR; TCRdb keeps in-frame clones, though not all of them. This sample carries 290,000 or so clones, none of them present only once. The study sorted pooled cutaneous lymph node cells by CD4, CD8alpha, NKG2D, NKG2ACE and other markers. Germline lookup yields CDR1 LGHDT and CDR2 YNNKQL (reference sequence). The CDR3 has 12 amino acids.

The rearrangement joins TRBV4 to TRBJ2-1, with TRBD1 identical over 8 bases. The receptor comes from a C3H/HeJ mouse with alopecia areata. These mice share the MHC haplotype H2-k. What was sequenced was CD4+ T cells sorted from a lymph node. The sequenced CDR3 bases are TGTGCCAGCAGCCGGACAGGGACT. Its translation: CASSRTGT. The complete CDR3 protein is CASSRTGTEQFF.